This is a list of T cell receptor beta chains from one sample in a study of cytomegalovirus exposure and HLA in healthy donors. Sequencing used immunoSEQ multiplex PCR; TCRdb keeps in-frame clones, though not all of them. This sample carries roughly 280,000 clones, more than 55% of them seen once, and the ten largest clones take around 2%. Sample: PBMCs. These receptors were obtained from a female donor in good health and CMV-seronegative. Each CDR3 is given with its conserved first and last residue. Each record gives: D gene, V gene, J gene, clone size, CDR3 protein, CDR3 DNA. The D gene is left open where the match is weak. Not every row has a clone size; where given, it reads once, few, many or a size class.

d_call: TRBD1
v_call: TRBV30
j_call: TRBJ2-7
clone_size: few
cdr3_aa: CAWWTGPYEQYF
cdr3_nt: TGTGCCTGGTGGACAGGACCCTACGAGCAGTACTTC

d_call: TRBD1
v_call: TRBV5-1
j_call: TRBJ1-1
clone_size: NA
cdr3_aa: CASSLGGGRANTEAFF
cdr3_nt: TGCGCCAGCAGCTTGGGAGGGGGCAGGGCGAACACTGAAGCTTTCTTT

d_call: NA
v_call: TRBV7-7
j_call: TRBJ2-1
clone_size: NA
cdr3_aa: CASSERRSPTNEQFF
cdr3_nt: TGTGCCAGCAGCGAGCGGAGGTCCCCCACTAATGAGCAGTTCTTC

d_call: NA
v_call: TRBV28
j_call: TRBJ1-1
clone_size: NA
cdr3_aa: CASSLTGSKEAFF
cdr3_nt: TGTGCCAGCAGTTTAACAGGGTCAAAAGAAGCTTTCTTT

d_call: TRBD2
v_call: TRBV4-1
j_call: TRBJ2-1
clone_size: NA
cdr3_aa: CASRLLLAGSYNEQFF
cdr3_nt: TGCGCCAGCAGGCTTCTACTAGCGGGCTCCTACAATGAGCAGTTCTTC

d_call: NA
v_call: TRBV30
j_call: TRBJ1-2
clone_size: once
cdr3_aa: CAWSDPQTVYGYTF
cdr3_nt: TGTGCCTGGAGTGACCCCCAGACAGTCTATGGCTACACCTTC

d_call: TRBD2
v_call: TRBV5-1
j_call: TRBJ2-3
clone_size: NA
cdr3_aa: CASKLAGIADTQYF
cdr3_nt: TGCGCCAGCAAATTAGCGGGTATAGCAGATACGCAGTATTTT

d_call: NA
v_call: TRBV6-6
j_call: TRBJ1-1
clone_size: NA
cdr3_aa: CASSPQGGNTEAFF
cdr3_nt: TGTGCCAGCAGCCCACAGGGAGGGAACACTGAAGCCTTCTTT

d_call: TRBD1
v_call: TRBV2
j_call: TRBJ2-5
clone_size: NA
cdr3_aa: CASGRGETQYF
cdr3_nt: TGTGCCAGCGGCAGGGGGGAGACCCAGTACTTC

d_call: TRBD2
v_call: TRBV5-1
j_call: TRBJ2-5
clone_size: NA
cdr3_aa: CASSLRRGGGETQYF
cdr3_nt: TGCGCCAGCAGCTTGAGGAGGGGCGGGGGAGAGACCCAGTACTTC

d_call: TRBD1
v_call: TRBV5-5
j_call: TRBJ2-3
clone_size: NA
cdr3_aa: CASTRLGQGSYTQYF
cdr3_nt: TGTGCCAGCACCCGTTTGGGACAGGGCTCTTATACGCAGTATTTT

d_call: NA
v_call: TRBV7-9
j_call: TRBJ1-2
clone_size: few
cdr3_aa: CASSFQGTTAYGYTF
cdr3_nt: TGTGCCAGCAGCTTTCAGGGAACAACGGCCTATGGCTACACCTTC

d_call: TRBD2
v_call: TRBV5-1
j_call: TRBJ2-1
clone_size: NA
cdr3_aa: CASSSEAGRYNEQFF
cdr3_nt: TGCGCCAGCAGCTCAGAAGCGGGGAGGTACAATGAGCAGTTCTTC

d_call: TRBD1
v_call: TRBV4-1
j_call: TRBJ1-2
clone_size: NA
cdr3_aa: CASSQRGTGTGNHGYTF
cdr3_nt: TGCGCCAGCAGCCAGAGAGGGACCGGGACAGGGAACCATGGCTACACCTTC

d_call: NA
v_call: TRBV5-8
j_call: TRBJ2-7
clone_size: NA
cdr3_aa: CASSYRGLPYEQYF
cdr3_nt: TGTGCCAGCAGCTACCGGGGTCTCCCCTACGAGCAGTACTTC

d_call: TRBD1
v_call: TRBV28
j_call: TRBJ1-2
clone_size: NA
cdr3_aa: CASGRGIGGGYTF
cdr3_nt: TGTGCCAGCGGCAGGGGGATCGGGGGCGGCTACACCTTC

d_call: TRBD1
v_call: TRBV28
j_call: TRBJ1-1
clone_size: NA
cdr3_aa: CASSPSDRATEAFF
cdr3_nt: TGTGCCAGCAGTCCGTCGGACAGGGCCACTGAAGCTTTCTTT

d_call: NA
v_call: TRBV7-3
j_call: TRBJ1-5
clone_size: once
cdr3_aa: CASSAPGLAKGRWKNNQPQHF
cdr3_nt: TGTGCCAGCAGCGCCCCCGGGCTAGCCAAAGGTAGGTGGAAGAACAATCAGCCCCAGCATTTT